This is a list of T cell receptor beta chains from one sample in a study of T cell repertoires in cytomegalovirus infection. TCRdb called the reads again in MiXCR, with one record for every CDR3 protein. Of roughly 69,000 distinct CDR3 sequences in the sample, 20% to 25% were seen once. These receptors' targets are unknown. The sequences come from CD8+ T cells from cultured PBMCs, collected from culture after CMV antigen stimulation. These receptors were taken from a human donor in good health (CMV status not recorded). Some clones in this sample may be carry-over from other donors' samples. Both conserved end residues are part of each CDR3. Fields, in order: V gene, clone size, J gene, D gene, CDR3 protein, CDR3 DNA. The D gene is left open where the match is weak. Expanded clones are given a class, and other clones once, few, many or no size at all.

>TRBV27|few|TRBJ1-2|TRBD1
CASSPDRGLFYGYTF
TGTGCCAGCAGTCCCGACAGGGGCCTATTCTATGGCTACACCTTC
>TRBV12-3/TRBV12-4|-|TRBJ2-1|TRBD2
CASSGTSGTSSYNEQFF
TGTGCCAGCAGCGGGACTAGCGGAACCTCCTCCTACAATGAGCAGTTCTTC
>TRBV5-6|-|TRBJ2-3|-
CASSATLTDTQYF
TGTGCCAGCAGCGCGACCCTAACAGATACGCAGTATTTT
>TRBV4-1|-|TRBJ1-2|TRBD1
CASSQEGQGAIGGYTF
TGCGCCAGCAGCCAAGAGGGACAGGGGGCAATTGGAGGCTACACCTTC
>TRBV4-1|few|TRBJ1-3|-
CASSHIELPSGNTIYF
TGCGCCAGCAGCCACATAGAATTGCCCTCTGGAAACACCATATATTTT
>TRBV2|-|TRBJ2-3|TRBD1
CASRSLGQEKKDTQYF
TGTGCCAGCAGGTCATTGGGACAGGAAAAGAAAGATACGCAGTATTTT
>TRBV7-9|-|TRBJ1-2|TRBD1
CASSSPGTVNYGYTF
TGTGCCAGCAGCTCACCCGGGACAGTTAACTATGGCTACACCTTC
>TRBV6-2/TRBV6-3|once|TRBJ1-4|TRBD1
CASSYSLGQDEKLFF
TGTGCCAGCAGTTACTCCCTCGGACAGGATGAAAAACTGTTTTTT
>TRBV12-3/TRBV12-4|many|TRBJ2-5|TRBD1
CASNSDRAWETQYF
TGTGCCAGCAACTCGGACAGGGCGTGGGAGACCCAGTACTTC
>TRBV2|-|TRBJ1-1|-
CAILKVLNTEAFF
TGTGCCATCCTCAAGGTTTTGAACACTGAAGCTTTCTTT
>TRBV12-3/TRBV12-4|few|TRBJ1-5|TRBD1
CASRMGQENQPQHF
TGTGCCAGCAGAATGGGACAGGAAAATCAGCCCCAGCATTTT
>TRBV7-9|few|TRBJ1-2|-
CASSLAGGSYGYTF
TGTGCCAGCAGCTTAGCGGGGGGCAGCTATGGCTACACCTTC
>TRBV5-4|-|TRBJ2-3|TRBD1
CASSLDRGRADTQYF
TGTGCCAGCAGTCTTGACAGGGGACGCGCAGATACGCAGTATTTT
>TRBV7-8|few|TRBJ2-7|-
CASSLRTGSSYEQYF
TGTGCCAGCAGCTTAAGAACAGGGTCATCCTACGAGCAGTACTTC
>TRBV4-1|many|TRBJ2-3|-
CASSQLAGLTDTQYF
TGCGCCAGCAGCCAACTAGCAGGGCTCACAGATACGCAGTATTTT
>TRBV20-1|few|TRBJ2-7|TRBD2
CSAEGLAGVRAYEQYF
TGCAGTGCTGAGGGACTAGCGGGGGTTCGGGCCTACGAGCAGTACTTC
>TRBV6-2/TRBV6-3|-|TRBJ1-4|-
CASRTTGATNEKLFF
TGTGCCAGCAGGACGACCGGGGCAACTAATGAAAAACTGTTTTTT
>TRBV27|-|TRBJ1-4|-
CASSYYRAATNEKLFF
TGTGCCAGCAGTTACTACAGGGCTGCAACTAATGAAAAACTGTTTTTT
>TRBV11-2|-|TRBJ1-2|-
CASLGGSNYGYTF
TGTGCCAGCCTGGGGGGTTCTAACTATGGCTACACCTTC
>TRBV7-9|few|TRBJ1-2|-
CASSPSEGYTF
TGTGCCAGCAGCCCTTCGGAAGGCTACACCTTC
>TRBV6-2/TRBV6-3|-|TRBJ1-1|-
CASSHAENTEAFF
TGTGCCAGCAGTCACGCAGAGAACACTGAAGCTTTCTTT
>TRBV2|once|TRBJ2-7|TRBD1
CASREGTGVSEQYF
TGTGCCAGCAGGGAGGGGACAGGGGTATCCGAGCAGTACTTC
>TRBV12-3/TRBV12-4|many|TRBJ1-1|-
CASSVDHPGLQAFF
TGTGCCAGCAGTGTAGATCACCCGGGCCTTCAAGCTTTCTTT
>TRBV7-6|-|TRBJ1-2|TRBD1
CASSLGTGLEAYGYTF
TGTGCCAGCAGCTTAGGGACAGGGTTGGAAGCCTATGGCTACACCTTC
>TRBV4-1|-|TRBJ2-3|TRBD1
CASSQGQGRMQYF
TGCGCCAGCAGCCAAGGACAGGGGAGGATGCAGTATTTT
>TRBV7-8|-|TRBJ1-2|-
CASSSRGESNYGYTF
TGTGCCAGCAGCTCCCGGGGGGAATCTAACTATGGCTACACCTTC
>TRBV4-3|few|TRBJ2-1|TRBD2
CASSPRGLAGVRNEQFF
TGCGCCAGCAGCCCCCGTGGACTAGCGGGGGTAAGGAATGAGCAGTTCTTC
>TRBV7-6|-|TRBJ2-1|-
CASSLELRASGYSYNEQFF
TGTGCCAGCAGCTTAGAGTTAAGGGCCAGCGGGTATTCCTACAATGAGCAGTTCTTC